These 28 T cell receptor beta chains originate from one sample sequenced in a study of T cell responses to AZD1222 COVID-19 vaccine (dated by TCRdb to 2020 to 2022). Read against the paper, the sample's time point label means: sample from adult after SARS-CoV-2 infection, after symptom onset. Receptors were amplified or captured by the immunoSEQ multiplex PCR assay. TCRdb's version of the immuneACCESS table is confined to in-frame rearrangements and falls short of the full clone set. An unresolved V gene accounts for under half of the shortfall where checked; the remainder is of unknown origin. The sample table records 140,000 or so clones; about 92% of these occur just once. 12% of the sample is taken by the ten largest. This material consisted of peripheral blood, taken after recovery from COVID-19. These receptors were collected from an adult who had recovered from COVID-19.

The chain is built from TRBV7-9 and TRBJ1-4; 7 positions agree with TRBD1. CDR1 is SEHNR, CDR2 FQNEAQ, per germline (reference sequence). V dropped 2 bases and J dropped 3; count of bases not matched to a gene: 9. This CDR3 is 17 amino acids long. CDR3 nucleotides: TGTGCCAGCAGCTTACTGGGCAGGGGGGGAGCTAATGAAAAACTGTTTTTT. Its protein product is CASSLLGRGGANEKLFF.

This chain uses TRBV10-3 with TRBJ1-1, with TRBD1 matching 10 bases. The junction had 6 bases not matched to a gene; V was cut back by 7 bases and J by 7 bases. Germline V gives CDR1 ENHRY, CDR2 SYGVKD. The CDR3 covers 13 residues. CDR3 in amino acids: CAINPGQGGEAFF. The CDR3 nucleotides read TGTGCCATCAACCCCGGACAGGGGGGTGAAGCTTTCTTT.

The chain employs TRBV28 and TRBJ1-3; D gene unclear. The CDR3 spans 13 residues. CDR1 and CDR2 from the germline V gene are MDHEN and SYDVKM. Trimming took off 3 bases at V and 0 bases at J, with 3 bases between the two ends. This chain's CDR3 is CASSLTSGNTIYF. The CDR3, as DNA: TGTGCCAGCAGTTTGACCTCTGGAAACACCATATATTTT.

The chain carries TRBV2 and TRBJ2-2; D might be TRBD2 (5 bases). The CDR3 is 16 amino acids. Germline V lookup: CDR1 SNHLY, CDR2 FYNNEI. Trimming cost V 2 bases and J 4 bases, with 14 bases left between them. The CDR3 spells CASSEFRGPGTGELFF. The DNA for the CDR3 is TGTGCCAGCAGTGAATTTCGAGGGCCGGGCACCGGGGAGCTGTTTTTT.

The chain uses TRBV2 and TRBJ1-1; the match to TRBD1 covers 7 bases. V lost 4 bases to trimming and J lost 3 bases; unmatched junction nucleotides: 5. Germline lookup yields CDR1 SNHLY and CDR2 FYNNEI. This CDR3 region has 14 residues. The CDR3 protein is CASSVGRGYTEAFF. In DNA, the CDR3 is TGTGCCAGCAGTGTAGGCAGGGGGTACACTGAAGCTTTCTTT.

The V call is TRBV28, the J call TRBJ2-2, with 9 bases that match TRBD1. The CDR3 is made up of 16 amino acids. J gave up 8 bases and V 2 bases, and 9 bases lay outside the gene matches. Germline CDR1 reads MDHEN; CDR2 reads SYDVKM. For the CDR3, the DNA is TGTGCCAGCAGTTTACATGGGACAGGGACAGGGGGGGAGCTGTTTTTT. Protein sequence: CASSLHGTGTGGELFF.

This rearrangement joins TRBV2 to TRBJ2-1; 10 nucleotides agree with TRBD2. The germline V gene has CDR1 SNHLY and CDR2 FYNNEI. The CDR3 has 16 residues. V lost 2 bases, J lost 9 bases, and 10 bases stayed unmatched. The DNA of the CDR3 is TGTGCCAGCAGTGAAAGGCTAGCGGGAGACTCGGGTGAGCAGTTCTTC. It specifies CASSERLAGDSGEQFF.

The rearrangement uses TRBV2 and TRBJ1-6; 9 bases map to TRBD1. Germline lookup yields CDR1 SNHLY and CDR2 FYNNEI. Trimming removed 5 bases from V and 10 bases from J; junction bases left unmatched: 6. The CDR3 is 14 amino acids. The CDR3 coding sequence is TGTGCCAGCAGTAGAACAGGGGGCGCCTCACCCCTCCACTTT. Translated, it gives CASSRTGGASPLHF.

The gene calls are TRBV5-1 and TRBJ2-7; no clear D. This CDR3 spans 13 amino acids. Germline V gene sequence: CDR1 SGHRS, CDR2 YFSETQ. Trimming shortened V by 4 bases and J by 4 bases, and 12 bases separated the two germline ends. The CDR3 here is CASSRWSSYEQYF. CDR3 nucleotides: TGCGCCAGCAGCCGATGGTCGTCATACGAGCAGTACTTC. Looking up the rest from reference TRBV5-1 and TRBJ2-7 gives the full variable domain: KAGVTQTPRYLIKTRGQQVTLSCSPISGHRSVSWYQQTPGQGLQFLFEYFSETQRNKGNFPGRFSGRQFSNSRSEMNVSTLELGDSALYLCASSRWSSYEQYFGPGTRLTVT.

The chain employs TRBV27 and TRBJ2-1; 10 bases are shared with TRBD2. V shed 4 bases, J shed 7 bases, and the junction held 10 bases outside the gene matches. The CDR3 consists of 16 residues. CDR1 is MNHEY and CDR2 is SMNVEV in the germline V gene (reference sequence). The CDR3 loop is CASSSLTSGQGNEQFF. CDR3 sequence (DNA): TGTGCCAGCAGTTCCCTGACTAGCGGGCAAGGGAATGAGCAGTTCTTC.

With regard to this clone: Other DNA sequences in this sample translate to the same CDR3. The chain links TRBV6-5 to TRBJ1-2, with D hard to call. The CDR3 totals 13 residues. Germline CDR1 and CDR2: MNHEY and SVGAGI. The ends were cut back, 0 bases at V and 4 bases at J, with 6 bases in the middle. The chain's CDR3 is CASSYSNSYGYTF. The CDR3 DNA sequence: TGTGCCAGCAGTTACTCGAACAGCTATGGCTACACCTTC.

This chain joins TRBV5-1 and TRBJ2-7; either TRBD1 or TRBD2 may supply D (5 bases each). V dropped 3 bases and J dropped 2 bases, with 12 bases sitting between them. Germline assignment: CDR1 SGHRS and CDR2 YFSETQ. This CDR3 has 14 residues. The CDR3, as DNA: TGCGCCAGCAGCTGGTCAGAGGGGACCTACGAGCAGTACTTC. Amino acid sequence: CASSWSEGTYEQYF.

The V call is TRBV5-1, the J call TRBJ2-7, with a tentative D call TRBD1 (6 bases). The V gene's germline CDR1 is SGHRS and CDR2 YFSETQ. V dropped 0 bases and J dropped 0 bases, with 10 bases sitting between them. This CDR3 comprises 15 residues. The CDR3 nucleotides are TGCGCCAGCAGCTTGGACACAGGGAGCTCCTACGAGCAGTACTTC. Translation: CASSLDTGSSYEQYF.

The chain joins TRBV19 to TRBJ1-1; tentatively, D is TRBD1 (6 bases). The CDR3 covers 13 residues. CDR1 is LNHDA and CDR2 is SQIVND in the germline V gene (reference sequence). Deletions cut 7 bases from V and 6 bases from J, with 15 bases between. The CDR3 nucleotides are TGTGCCAGTATCCGCCAGGGGCTCCCTGAAGCTTTCTTT. Residues: CASIRQGLPEAFF.

The V gene is TRBV5-6, the J gene TRBJ1-2; the D is unclear. Germline assignment: CDR1 SGHDT and CDR2 YYEEEE. The CDR3 runs 15 residues. V lost 4 bases and J 3 bases, leaving 16 bases between the germline ends. Here the CDR3 DNA reads TGTGCCAGCAGCCTGTTGACGAGTCGGGACTATGGCTACACCTTC. It is translated as CASSLLTSRDYGYTF. Supplemented by reference TRBV5-6 and TRBJ1-2, the full variable domain reads DAGVTQSPTHLIKTRGQQVTLRCSPKSGHDTVSWYQQALGQGPQFIFQYYEEEERQRGNFPDRFSGHQFPNYSSELNVNALLLGDSALYLCASSLLTSRDYGYTFGSGTRLTVV.

This clone was found once. The V gene is TRBV30, the J gene TRBJ1-5, with 9 bases matching TRBD1. J was trimmed by 7 bases and V by 2 bases; bases with no gene match: 6. The CDR3 runs 14 residues. Germline CDR1 is GTSNPN and CDR2 is SVGIG (reference sequence). This CDR3 reads CAWSTGQGSQPQHF. CDR3 coding DNA: TGTGCCTGGAGTACCGGACAGGGGAGCCAGCCCCAGCATTTT.

This clone was counted a few times. The chain uses TRBV5-1 and TRBJ1-2; TRBD1 might be the D (5 bases). Trimming left V 1 base short and J 8 bases short, with 12 bases between. The CDR3 spans 13 residues. The germline V gene has CDR1 SGHRS and CDR2 YFSETQ. The CDR3 protein is CASSLRGDLGYTF. In DNA, the CDR3 is TGCGCCAGCAGCTTGAGGGGTGACTTAGGCTACACCTTC.

V usage is TRBV15 and J usage is TRBJ2-1; 8 bases fit TRBD2. This CDR3 has 16 amino acids. J lost 1 base, V lost 1 base, and 3 bases had no gene match. Germline CDR1 reads LNHNV; CDR2 reads YYDKDF (reference sequence). The CDR3 is CATSRAGGGSYNEQFF. The CDR3, as DNA: TGTGCCACCAGCAGAGCGGGGGGGGGTTCCTACAATGAGCAGTTCTTC.

This chain joins TRBV10-2 and TRBJ2-3; no firm D call. Germline lookup yields CDR1 WSHSY and CDR2 SAAADI. CDR3 length equals 14 residues. The V end lost 6 bases, the J end lost 2 bases, and 12 bases lay between the germline ends. CDR3 sequence (DNA): TGCGCCAGCAGGACGACATCCTACACAGATACGCAGTATTTT. Its protein product is CASRTTSYTDTQYF.

The chain couples TRBV18 to TRBJ2-4; 11 bases align to TRBD1. With V trimmed by 3 bases and J by 7 bases, 2 bases remained unmatched. Germline CDR1 reads KGHSH; CDR2 reads LQKENI. This CDR3 contains 14 residues. CDR3 coding DNA: TGTGCCAGCTCACCGGACAGGGGGCTCAACATTCAGTACTTC. Its protein product is CASSPDRGLNIQYF.

This chain uses TRBV11-1 with TRBJ2-5; 7 bases fit TRBD1. The J segment lost 0 bases and the V segment lost 5 bases, leaving 6 bases of the junction unmatched. This CDR3 spans 15 amino acids. Per the germline V gene, CDR1 is SGHAT and CDR2 is FQDESV (reference sequence). The CDR3 DNA follows: TGTGCCAGCAGCCCCAACAGGGGTTACCAAGAGACCCAGTACTTC. Its protein is CASSPNRGYQETQYF.

The chain carries TRBV5-6 and TRBJ2-1; 9 positions match TRBD1. The V segment lost 2 bases and the J segment 6 bases; nucleotides outside the gene matches: 3. The CDR3 has 14 amino acids. Germline lookup yields CDR1 SGHDT and CDR2 YYEEEE. The chain's CDR3 is CASSFRDRVNEQFF. CDR3 sequence (DNA): TGTGCCAGCAGCTTCCGGGACAGGGTCAATGAGCAGTTCTTC.

The J gene is TRBJ2-1, the V gene TRBV9; 10 bases line up with TRBD2. J was trimmed by 0 bases and V by 4 bases; bases with no gene match: 1. CDR3 length equals 15 residues. Germline lookup yields CDR1 SGDLS and CDR2 YYNGEE. CDR3 region: CASSSSGSSYNEQFF. Here the CDR3 DNA reads TGTGCCAGCAGCTCTAGCGGGAGCTCCTACAATGAGCAGTTCTTC.

This clone was picked up one time. The chain recombines TRBV5-6 with TRBJ1-5; 7 bases align to TRBD1. The trim removed 5 bases at V and 0 bases at J, leaving 2 bases unmatched. The CDR3 is 14 residues long. Germline V gene lookup returns CDR1 SGHDT and CDR2 YYEEEE. CDR3 protein: CASSRQGSNQPQHF. The CDR3, as DNA: TGTGCCAGCAGTAGACAGGGTAGCAATCAGCCCCAGCATTTT.

This chain uses TRBV4-1 with TRBJ2-7, with a possible D match to TRBD1 (5 bases). Trimming pared 5 bases from V and 2 bases from J, leaving 10 bases between. Germline values: CDR1 MGHRA, CDR2 YSYEKL. This CDR3 is 13 amino acids long. The CDR3 region has the DNA TGCGCCAGCAGCGAGACAGAAACCTACGAGCAGTACTTC. The encoded protein is CASSETETYEQYF.

This chain uses TRBV3-1 (or the pseudogene TRBV3-2) with TRBJ2-5, with TRBD2 identical over 13 bases. The germline CDR1 and CDR2 sequences are LGHDT and YNNKEL (reference sequence). The CDR3 sequence is 14 residues long. Germline trimming cut 3 bases from V and 5 bases from J; bases unmatched to any gene: 0. CDR3 bases: TGTGCCAGCAGCCAGACTAGCGGGGGGGAGACCCAGTACTTC. Translated, it gives CASSQTSGGETQYF.

The chain is built from TRBV29-1 and TRBJ1-1; D perhaps matches TRBD1 (5 bases). Deletions cut 3 bases from V and 2 bases from J, with 10 bases between. The germline V gene has CDR1 SQVTM and CDR2 ANQGSEA. The CDR3 consists of 13 residues. CDR3 nucleotides: TGCAGCGTTGAGGCAGGGAGAAACACTGAAGCTTTCTTT. It encodes CSVEAGRNTEAFF.

This clone came up a few times. The genes are TRBV30 and TRBJ1-1, with a possible D match to TRBD1 (6 bases). The CDR3 runs 15 residues. Per germline, CDR1 GTSNPN and CDR2 SVGIG (reference sequence). V was cut by 0 bases and J by 1 base, with 12 bases left in between. The CDR3 coding sequence is TGTGCCTGGAGTGTAAGTGACAGGAGGAACACTGAAGCTTTCTTT. Amino acids: CAWSVSDRRNTEAFF.